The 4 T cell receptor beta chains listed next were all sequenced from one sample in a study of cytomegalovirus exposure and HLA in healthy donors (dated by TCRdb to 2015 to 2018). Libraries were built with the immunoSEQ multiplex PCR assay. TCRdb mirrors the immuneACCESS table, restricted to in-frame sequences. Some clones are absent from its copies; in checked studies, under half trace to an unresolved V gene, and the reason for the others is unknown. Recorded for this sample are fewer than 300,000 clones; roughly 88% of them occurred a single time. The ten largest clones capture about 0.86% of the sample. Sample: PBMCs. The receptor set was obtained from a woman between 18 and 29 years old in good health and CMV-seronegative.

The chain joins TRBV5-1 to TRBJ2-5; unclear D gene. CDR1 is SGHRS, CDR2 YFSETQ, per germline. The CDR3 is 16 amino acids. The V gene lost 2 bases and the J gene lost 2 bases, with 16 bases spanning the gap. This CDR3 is CASSFRGLSTQETQYF. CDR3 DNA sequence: TGCGCCAGCAGCTTTCGTGGTTTGTCTACTCAAGAGACCCAGTACTTC. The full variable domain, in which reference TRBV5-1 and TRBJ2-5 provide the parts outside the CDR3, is KAGVTQTPRYLIKTRGQQVTLSCSPISGHRSVSWYQQTPGQGLQFLFEYFSETQRNKGNFPGRFSGRQFSNSRSEMNVSTLELGDSALYLCASSFRGLSTQETQYFGPGTRLLVL.

CDR3 sequence: CACRDSAYEQYF. Here the CDR3 DNA reads TGTGCCTGCCGGGACAGTGCCTACGAGCAGTACTTC. The V call is TRBV30, the J call TRBJ2-7; 7 bases match TRBD1. Looked up from germline, CDR1 is GTSNPN and CDR2 is SVGIG (reference sequence). V lost 6 bases to trimming and J lost 2 bases; unmatched junction nucleotides: 4. This CDR3 comprises 12 residues.

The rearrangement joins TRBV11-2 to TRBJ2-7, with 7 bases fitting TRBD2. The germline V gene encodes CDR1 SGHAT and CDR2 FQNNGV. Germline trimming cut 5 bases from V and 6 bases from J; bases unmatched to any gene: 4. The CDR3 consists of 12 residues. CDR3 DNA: TGTGCCAGCAGCGCCACGGGAGGCGAGCAGTACTTC. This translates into CASSATGGEQYF.

Written as DNA, the CDR3 is TGTGCCACCAGGGCCCGACGGGGGGACTATGGCTACACCTTC. It translates to CATRARRGDYGYTF. The rearrangement joins TRBV7-2 to TRBJ1-2; the D gene is possibly TRBD1 (5 bases). The V and J ends lost 10 bases and 3 bases respectively, with 18 bases between them. The CDR3 runs 14 residues. Germline V CDR1 and CDR2: SGHTA, FQGNSA.